The rows below give T cell receptor beta chains drawn from one sample of a study of shared clonotypes between healthy human individuals. Only in-frame clones appear in the TCRdb table, and some are missing; sequencing was by immunoSEQ multiplex PCR. The profile shows around 2.1 million clones, about 93% of them singletons. Sample: naive CD8+ T cells from PBMCs. Source of these receptors: a man between 18 and 35 years old in good health. Some clones in this sample may be carry-over from other donors' samples. Each CDR3 is given with its conserved first and last residue. The order of the fields is CDR3 length, D gene, J gene, V gene, CDR3 protein. D genes are given only for firm matches.

12	NA	TRBJ1-2	TRBV28	CASSSGEGGYTF
15	TRBD2	TRBJ2-3	TRBV9	CASSVAVLAGDTQYF
16	TRBD1	TRBJ2-3	TRBV7-6	CASSLAGTGLADTQYF
16	NA	TRBJ1-4	TRBV19	CASSPRGGDSNEKLFF
17	NA	TRBJ2-6	TRBV4-3	CASSQVPGAIGANVLTF
15	NA	TRBJ2-5	TRBV10-3	CAISESKGLQETQYF
16	NA	TRBJ2-3	TRBV4-1	CASSQNKAVPTDTQYF
13	NA	NA	TRBV27	CASSLLGVNEQYF
15	TRBD1	TRBJ1-1	TRBV28	CASSLRTGMNTEAFF
12	NA	TRBJ1-2	TRBV6-5	CASSYGQHGYTF
15	TRBD1	TRBJ2-7	TRBV19	CASSISGTGAGEQYF
15	TRBD1	TRBJ2-3	TRBV6-1	CASSVGQVRTDTQYF
13	NA	TRBJ1-2	TRBV6-5	CASRTQGPHGYTF
13	NA	TRBJ2-3	TRBV6-1	CASSEGARDTQYF
16	TRBD2	TRBJ2-5	TRBV4-1	CASSDGAGGNLETQYF
16	TRBD2	TRBJ2-1	TRBV5-3	CARSLGGLAGQVEQFF
16	TRBD2	TRBJ2-2	TRBV2	CASSEGLAGVTGELFF
12	NA	TRBJ2-1	TRBV29-1	CSVEGDYNEQFF
17	NA	TRBJ2-2	TRBV5-1	CASSFSLLSGHTGELFF
15	NA	TRBJ1-5	TRBV4-1	CASSQRTTSNQPQHF
14	NA	TRBJ2-7	TRBV7-6	CASSLTGTPYEQYF
16	NA	TRBJ2-6	TRBV9	CASSPGSSSGANVLTF
14	TRBD1	TRBJ2-7	TRBV25-1	CASSEGHRGHEQYF
13	TRBD1	TRBJ2-7	TRBV29-1	CSAQGTGAYEQYF
15	TRBD2	TRBJ2-7	TRBV6-5	CASSPLAGVVHEQYF
13	TRBD1	TRBJ1-2	TRBV4-2	CASSGRDSWGYTF
13	NA	TRBJ2-7	TRBV27	CASSLYPRYEQYF
12	TRBD2	TRBJ2-1	TRBV13	CASSERDTEQFF
18	TRBD2	TRBJ2-7	TRBV7-3	CASSSIGPTGLAVHEQYF
17	NA	TRBJ2-1	TRBV4-1	CASSQGIDGYAYNEQFF
13	NA	TRBJ2-5	TRBV28	CASSLTRGETQYF
14	NA	TRBJ1-4	TRBV4-3	CASGAGSTNEKLFF
15	TRBD1	TRBJ2-7	TRBV7-2	CASSLKGQGTYEQYF
16	TRBD2	TRBJ2-5	TRBV2	CARALTGLAEQETQYF
15	TRBD2	TRBJ2-1	TRBV4-3	CASSHGGSSYNEQFF